This T cell receptor (beta chain) was sequenced in a study of cytomegalovirus exposure and HLA in healthy donors. Study outcomes and limitations: Rare sequences made up most TCRs, while some public TCRs were found in many donors.

Regarding donors, all were healthy bone marrow donors. At the time of sampling, donors were nominally healthy, though unrecorded immune exposures were likely. This PCR relied on a set of 60 Vbeta primers and 13 Jbeta primers. Sequencing used immunoSEQ multiplex PCR; TCRdb keeps in-frame clones, though not all of them. This repertoire shows about 110,000 clones, 70% to 80% found once; its top ten account for 2% to 3%. This clone was recorded only once. The antigen is undetermined. In germline, CDR1 is LNHNV, CDR2 YYDKDF (reference sequence). V shed 1 base and J shed 2 bases, with 14 bases lying between them. The CDR3 runs to 17 residues.

The receptor's source is a man in his late teens or twenties in good health and CMV-seronegative. The gene calls are TRBV15 and TRBJ2-2, with D possibly matching TRBD2 (6 bases). The sample consisted of PBMCs. The DNA for the CDR3 is TGTGCCACCAGCAGAGGTCACGCGGGGAGTAACACCGGGGAGCTGTTTTTT. Its translation is CATSRGHAGSNTGELFF.